The rows below give T cell receptor beta chains drawn from one sample of a study of T cells in localized non-small cell lung cancer. Clones were sequenced by immunoSEQ multiplex PCR, and TCRdb holds only the in-frame ones, with some missing. The sample lists around 79,000 clones, 80% seen once, with under 25% in the top ten. Sequenced material: PBMCs, taken before any cancer treatment. All receptors come from a man between 40 and 69 years old with stage II squamous cell lung carcinoma. The CDR3 runs from the conserved cysteine through the conserved F or W. The order of the fields is D gene, clone size, V gene, J gene, CDR3 DNA, CDR3 protein. A D gene is named only where the DNA matches it firmly. Clone size is not always given. Where it is, it says once, few, many or a class for expanded clones.

TRBD1	few	TRBV5-1	TRBJ2-5	TGCGCCAGCAGCTGGACGGGACAGGGGCGACAAGAGACCCAGTACTTC	CASSWTGQGRQETQYF
.	.	TRBV12-5	TRBJ1-6	TGTGCTAGTGGTTTGACGGCCGATTCACCCCTCCACTTT	CASGLTADSPLHF
.	.	TRBV2	TRBJ2-3	TGTGCCAGCAGTGAATTGGCCACGGGGGGCACGCAGTATTTT	CASSELATGGTQYF
TRBD1	.	TRBV4-1	TRBJ1-2	TGCGCCAGCAGCCAAGTCACAGGGGGTCCCTATGGCTACACCTTC	CASSQVTGGPYGYTF
.	.	TRBV6-1	TRBJ2-7	TGTGCCAGCAGTGAACCCCTCGTTGGGGTCGAGCAGTACTTC	CASSEPLVGVEQYF
.	few	TRBV7-9	TRBJ1-2	TGTGCCAGCAGCTTCCGGGCGGATGGCTACACCTTC	CASSFRADGYTF
.	.	TRBV7-6	TRBJ2-1	TGTGCCAGCAGCGACGAGGGGGGAGCTTGGAATGAGCAGTTCTTC	CASSDEGGAWNEQFF
TRBD1	.	TRBV6-1	TRBJ2-7	TGTGCCAGCCGATCCGGACAGGGGTTCGACGAGCAGTACTTC	CASRSGQGFDEQYF
.	.	TRBV18	TRBJ1-6	TGTGCCAGCTCACAGGGGTTAGGGAGCTATAATTCACCCCTCCACTTT	CASSQGLGSYNSPLHF
.	.	TRBV19	TRBJ1-5	TGTGCCAGTAGTCTAAGGGGGGGCAATCAGCCCCAGCATTTT	CASSLRGGNQPQHF
.	once	TRBV11-2	TRBJ1-4	TGTGCCAGCAGTTTGAGCGGGACTAATGAAAAACTGTTTTTT	CASSLSGTNEKLFF
.	.	TRBV7-2	TRBJ1-2	TGTGCCAGCAGCTTAGGGGCGGGAGGGCGCCCAAGCTATGGCTACACCTTC	CASSLGAGGRPSYGYTF
.	.	TRBV5-6	TRBJ2-1	TGTGCCAGCAGCTTGGTCGGGGATAATGAGCAGTTCTTC	CASSLVGDNEQFF
TRBD1	.	TRBV30	TRBJ2-2	TGTGCCTGGAGTGCTCGACAGGGGAAGATAACCGGGGAGCTGTTTTTT	CAWSARQGKITGELFF
.	.	TRBV27	TRBJ2-1	TGTGCCAGCATCCCGGGACGGGGACGGTTCGGGCGGCGGGAACAATCCTACAATGAGCAGTTCTTC	CASIPGRGRFGRREQSYNEQFF
TRBD1	.	TRBV6-5	TRBJ1-1	TGTGCCACTTCTGTTGACAGGGGGAACACTGAAGCTTTCTTT	CATSVDRGNTEAFF
.	.	TRBV2	TRBJ1-5	TGTGCCAGCAGTGTTAGCAGGGGCAATCAGCCCCAGCATTTT	CASSVSRGNQPQHF
TRBD2	many	TRBV28	TRBJ2-7	TGTGCCAGCAGTTTATGGGGGAGGGAACCTACCTACGAGCAGTACTTC	CASSLWGREPTYEQYF
TRBD2	.	TRBV27	TRBJ2-1	TGTGCCAGCAGCCCCGGGACTAGCAAGAGGGAGCAGTTCTTC	CASSPGTSKREQFF
TRBD2	.	TRBV11-1	TRBJ2-1	TGTGCCAGCAGCTCTAAGTTCCCTAGCGGGAGGGGTGAGCAGTTCTTC	CASSSKFPSGRGEQFF
TRBD2	.	TRBV19	TRBJ2-1	TGTGCCACCTCGACTAGCGACTACAATGAGCAGTTCTTC	CATSTSDYNEQFF
.	.	TRBV5-1	TRBJ2-7	TGCGCCAGCAGCTTGGAGGGAGGACACCTCTACGAGCAGTACTTC	CASSLEGGHLYEQYF
TRBD1	.	TRBV4-3	TRBJ1-2	TGCGCCAGCAGCCAAGCGAAAGGGACAGGCTATGGCTACACCTTC	CASSQAKGTGYGYTF
.	.	TRBV7-2	TRBJ1-5	TGTGCCAGCAGCTTGATACAGGGTTATCAGCCCCAGCATTTT	CASSLIQGYQPQHF
.	.	TRBV6-5	TRBJ1-3	TGTGCCAGCAGGGGAAAGGGAAGAAACACCATATATTTT	CASRGKGRNTIYF
.	few	TRBV6-5	TRBJ2-7	TGTGCCAGCAGTTACGGGGCCCCCCCCTACGAGCAGTACTTC	CASSYGAPPYEQYF